This T cell receptor (beta chain) stems from a study of shared clonotypes between healthy human individuals. Study-wide background: CD4 naive and CD4 memory each took three plates per donor, while CD8 naive took two and CD8 memory one.

Broader study findings: In four donors, about 5% of naive CD4 clonotypes appeared in common.

Germline-derived CDR1 and CDR2 are SGHTA and FQGNSA. The CDR3 is 14 amino acids. The V gene lost 1 base and the J gene lost 8 bases, with 14 bases spanning the gap. As concerns this clone: No antigen is known for it.

Libraries were prepared by immunoSEQ multiplex PCR; TCRdb keeps only in-frame clonotypes and omits some of them. In the table there are some 2,100,000 clones, 93% of which are singletons. Naive CD8 cells, CD45RO-negative and positively selected for CCR7, excluded terminally differentiated effector memory CD45RA+ cells. The sequence derives from a man aged 18 to 30 in good health. Some clones in this sample may be carry-over from other donors' samples. This chain joins TRBV7-2 and TRBJ1-2; D is ambiguous. The specimen was naive CD8+ T cells from PBMCs. The CDR3 DNA reads as TGTGCCAGCAGCTTAGTGAACTTCCCCGGCGGCTACACCTTC. Residues: CASSLVNFPGGYTF.